This T cell receptor (beta chain) was sequenced in a study of blood T cell repertoires in COVID-19. As originally analysed: Cell counts per sample came from amplifying reference gene primers. Generated by immunoSEQ multiplex PCR, the TCRdb table keeps only in-frame clones and is missing some. V, J and clone size were drawn from that table, and D and trimming were deduced from the DNA. This table has about 280,000 clones, 86% appearing once. CDR3 size: 13 residues. V was clipped by 5 bases and J by 1 base, with 6 bases between them. Germline V lookup: CDR1 LNHDA, CDR2 SQIVND (reference sequence). Only one count was recorded for this clone.

The source material was peripheral blood. The source of this sequence is a woman in her 30s who had recovered from COVID-19. This chain uses TRBV19 with TRBJ1-5; D remains unclear. CDR3 DNA sequence: TGTGCCAGTAGTCCGCAGAGCAATCAGCCCCAGCATTTT. Protein: CASSPQSNQPQHF.